The rows below give T cell receptor beta chains drawn from one sample of a study of control samples from healthy donors and cancer patients. The table came from immunoSEQ multiplex PCR; TCRdb's copy has only in-frame clones and leaves some out. The data show approximately 110,000 clones, with more than 85% seen just once and 7.8% held by the top ten. Sequencing was performed on blood. The receptors were gathered from a young woman in good health. Both conserved end residues are trimmed from each CDR3. Only some rows state a clone size, as once, few, many or a class for expanded clones.

v_call clone_size cdr3_aa
TRBV19 - ASSRTGGPQETQY
TRBV4-3 - ASSQDQVAGSPTDTQY
TRBV7-9 - ASSLGRGSQEDTEAF
TRBV5-4 - ASSLVQGIIYNEQF
TRBV9 - ASSVAPWGGQGELF
TRBV2 - ASTEASGEEDTQY
TRBV7-9 - ASSLEITNTEAF
TRBV6-5 - ASSYAGQHGYT
TRBV21-1 - ASRTVYGYT
TRBV2 - ASSSQGPNTEAF
TRBV7-5 - VRSLRCGFSYEQY
TRBV13 - ASSPPTGNGYT
TRBV11-2 - ASSLSGDYGYT
TRBV4-3 - ASSPGLAVNEQY
TRBV6-2/TRBV6-3 - ASSYPGTGPTGATNEQF
TRBV28 - ASSGGWQSQETQY
TRBV27 - ASSLYQEGTEAF
TRBV6-2/TRBV6-3 - ASSDQVTDTQY
TRBV20-1 - SASRRGGAYEQY
TRBV24-1 - ATSDRTGERYNEQF
TRBV4-1 once ASSLQGSGTDTQY
TRBV6-5 - ASQTGMVEKLF
TRBV27 once ASSLGGFSSYNSPLH
TRBV7-8 - ASSPAGGQRNTEAF
TRBV7-6 - ASSLALGQLSEQF
TRBV5-1 once ASSRDLSTDTQY
TRBV19 - ASIGTGPTEAF
TRBV3-1/TRBV3-2 - ASSQPSGERDDSYEQY
TRBV18 few ASSPAGVGDYGYT
TRBV7-9 - ASSPGVGSDTQY
TRBV5-4 - ASSFRASGELF
TRBV28 - AAGNNEQY
TRBV27 - ASSLAGVSHEQF
TRBV2 once ASSGLDRGTDTQY
TRBV6-4 - ASSDPTRGSNGYT
TRBV10-3 - AITEDNYSNQPQH
TRBV4-1 - ASTVLYRDTEAF
TRBV30 - AWSPGISYEQY
TRBV10-3 - AIGTRTGTNYGYT
TRBV9 - ASSVESGGPMGGYT
TRBV19 - ASSIGARWDTEAF
TRBV7-2 - ASSLTGGNSPYGYT
TRBV7-6 - ASSSRTSGRAGELF
TRBV27 - ASSLRAGATSDTQY
TRBV27 - ASSLRDRVYEQY
TRBV10-1 - ASSAAVGYT
TRBV12-3/TRBV12-4 - ASSGQTGTEAF
TRBV14 - ASSHDQLYGYT
TRBV7-2 - ASSGSRENTEAF
TRBV24-1 - ATSVGRNTGELF
TRBV7-2 - ASSLDRQYEQY